The TCR beta chain described here comes from a study of T cell repertoires in cytomegalovirus infection (dated by TCRdb to the late 2010s). A note on the overall study: Because public TCR beta signatures pointed to carriage of CMV infection together with the matching HLA type, the HLA type of each donor mattered for the analysis. Points the paper makes about the study in general: The ex vivo response was dominated by HLA-C-restricted CMV-specific TCR beta clonotypes, which also provided the single most frequent clonotype in two of eight donors. In both this cohort and an independent approximately 370-donor cohort, the cumulative frequency of public TCR beta family members distinguished carriers of CMV infection plus the relevant HLA type.

This clonotype was seen repeatedly, ten times or more. What antigen it recognizes has not been identified. Base qualities are not at hand, and no much larger clone is one base apart. TCRdb records Illumina HiSeq 1500 as the sequencer. Clones were called with MiXCR by TCRdb after fastp trimmed the public reads at Q25, and only in-frame beta chains were retained. Entries that share a CDR3 protein sequence are merged under the most common genes and DNA. This sample holds roughly 230,000 distinct CDR3 sequences; 9% to 15% were observed only once. The ten largest clonotypes hold 1.5% to 2% of the sample. Unmatched junction bases come to 12, with V trimmed by 5 bases and J by 4 bases. The CDR3 starts with the cysteine, ends with the phenylalanine, and has 16 residues. The DNA shown is the 48-base CDR3, in frame from base 1. CDR1 and CDR2 are drawn from the germline V gene (reference sequence): DFQATT, SNEGSKA.

The TCR sequence derives from a human donor in good health (CMV status not recorded). Some clones in this sample may be carry-over from other donors' samples. Sequenced material: PBMCs. The V and J segments used are TRBV20-1 and TRBJ2-2, with 8 middle bases fitting TRBD1. The base sequence is TGCAGTGCTCAATCGGTCAGGGGGCCGGGCACCGGGGAGCTGTTTTTT. It specifies CSAQSVRGPGTGELFF.